This paragraph reports one TCR beta chain. Its antigen remains unidentified. Germline and genes: mouse. The CDR3 end lies 1 residue beyond the end of the read and is filled in from the germline J gene. Other nucleotide sequences from this sample produce the same CDR3. The entry originates in a study of tissue T cells after allogeneic stem cell transplantation. V was clipped by 0 bases and J by 5 bases, with 3 bases between them. This CDR3 contains 12 residues. The germline V gene encodes CDR1 LGHNA and CDR2 YSYQKL. The study's findings and limits: Anatomically similar tissues had similar TCR repertoires within each patient. Only a limited share of tissue TCRs appeared in blood or spleen. Limitations included a small, clinically heterogeneous cohort and limited sampling depth.

TCRbeta CDR3 was sequenced at survey depth with template counts. Profiling relied on immunoSEQ multiplex PCR, and the TCRdb table lists in-frame clones only, not all of them. This repertoire shows 20,000 to 25,000 clones, roughly 72% found once; its top ten account for around 0.66%. The clonotype originates from a female BALB/c mouse in good health. Strain MHC haplotype: H2-d. V and J are TRBV2 and TRBJ2-5; D gene ambiguous. Sequenced sample: spleen. The CDR3 here is CASSQDLDTQYF. The CDR3 bases that were read are TGTGCCAGCAGCCAAGATCTAGACACCCAGTAC.